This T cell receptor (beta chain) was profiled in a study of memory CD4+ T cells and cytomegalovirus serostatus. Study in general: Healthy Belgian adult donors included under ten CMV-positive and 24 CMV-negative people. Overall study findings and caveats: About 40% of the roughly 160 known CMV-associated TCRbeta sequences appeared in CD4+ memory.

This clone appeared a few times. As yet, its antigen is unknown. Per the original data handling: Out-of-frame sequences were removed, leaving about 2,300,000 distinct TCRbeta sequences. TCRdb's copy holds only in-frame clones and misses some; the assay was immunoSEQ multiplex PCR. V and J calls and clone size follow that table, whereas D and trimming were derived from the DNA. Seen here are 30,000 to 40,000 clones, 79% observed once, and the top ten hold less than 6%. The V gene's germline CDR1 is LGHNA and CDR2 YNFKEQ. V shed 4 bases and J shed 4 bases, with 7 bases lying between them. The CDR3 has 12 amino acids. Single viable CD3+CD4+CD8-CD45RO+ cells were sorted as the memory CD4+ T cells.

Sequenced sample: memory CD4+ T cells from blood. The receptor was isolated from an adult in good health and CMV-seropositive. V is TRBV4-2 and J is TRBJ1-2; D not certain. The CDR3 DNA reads TGTGCCAGCAGCCTAGGCACCTATGGCTACACCTTC. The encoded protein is CASSLGTYGYTF.